What follows describes a single T cell receptor beta chain. This sample was taken from a study of shared T cell receptors in the human thymus. TCRdb's table, derived via immunoSEQ multiplex PCR, lists solely in-frame clones and lacks some. The sample contains more than 550,000 clones, 70% to 90% of which appear only once. V gave up 0 bases and J gave up 7 bases, with 20 bases separating them. Germline CDR1 is SGHRS and CDR2 is YFSETQ. The CDR3 has 17 residues. The same data also went into a second study, on human thymus T cells.

Sequencing input: thymocytes. The V call is TRBV5-1, the J call TRBJ2-1; D is possibly TRBD2 (5 bases). The source is a boy under two years old with a congenital heart defect. CDR3 sequence: CASSLEAEGSVQNEQFF. The CDR3 region has the DNA TGCGCCAGCAGCTTGGAGGCTGAGGGATCCGTCCAAAATGAGCAGTTCTTC.